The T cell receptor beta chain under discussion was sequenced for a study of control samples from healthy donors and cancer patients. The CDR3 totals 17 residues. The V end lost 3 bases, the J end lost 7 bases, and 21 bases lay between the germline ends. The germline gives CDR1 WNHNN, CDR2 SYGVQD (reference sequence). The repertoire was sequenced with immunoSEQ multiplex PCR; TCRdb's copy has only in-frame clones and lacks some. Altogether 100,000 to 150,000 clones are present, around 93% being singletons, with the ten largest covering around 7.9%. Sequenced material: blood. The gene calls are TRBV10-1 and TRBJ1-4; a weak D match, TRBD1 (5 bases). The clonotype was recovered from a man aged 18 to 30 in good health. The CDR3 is CASSDMRTISWGEKLFF. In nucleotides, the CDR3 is TGCGCCAGCAGTGATATGCGGACAATTTCCTGGGGTGAAAAACTGTTTTTT.